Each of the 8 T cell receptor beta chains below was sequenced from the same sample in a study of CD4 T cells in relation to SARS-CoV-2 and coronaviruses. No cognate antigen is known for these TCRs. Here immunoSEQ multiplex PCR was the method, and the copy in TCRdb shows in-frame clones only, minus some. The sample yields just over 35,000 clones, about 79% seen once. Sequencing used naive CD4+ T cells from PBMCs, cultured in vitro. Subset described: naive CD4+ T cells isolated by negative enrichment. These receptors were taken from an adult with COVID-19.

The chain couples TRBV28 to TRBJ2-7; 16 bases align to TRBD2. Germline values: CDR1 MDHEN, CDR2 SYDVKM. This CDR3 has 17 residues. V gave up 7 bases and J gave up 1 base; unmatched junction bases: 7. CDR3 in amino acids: CASTAGLAGGGSYEQYF. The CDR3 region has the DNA TGTGCCAGCACCGCGGGACTAGCGGGAGGGGGATCCTACGAGCAGTACTTC.

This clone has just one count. CDR3: CASSWAPNSPLHF. The DNA of the CDR3 is TGTGCCAGCAGTTGGGCCCCCAATTCACCCCTCCACTTT. The rearrangement uses TRBV12-3 or TRBV12-4 and TRBJ1-6; no firm D call. The CDR3 is 13 amino acids. V lost 4 bases to trimming and J lost 7 bases, with 8 bases between them.

CDR3 loop: CASSVGGTSYNEQFF. The CDR3 DNA follows: TGTGCCAGCAGCGTTGGGGGGACCTCCTACAATGAGCAGTTCTTC. The V call is TRBV9, the J call TRBJ2-1, with D possibly matching TRBD2 (6 bases). The CDR3 runs to 15 residues. Trimming cost V 2 bases and J 0 bases, with 9 bases left between them. Germline values: CDR1 SGDLS, CDR2 YYNGEE.

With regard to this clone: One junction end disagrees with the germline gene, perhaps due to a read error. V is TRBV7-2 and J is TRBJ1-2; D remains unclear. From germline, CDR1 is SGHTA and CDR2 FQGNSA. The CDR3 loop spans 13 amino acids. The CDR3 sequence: CASSLSTDDGHTF. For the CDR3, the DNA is TGTGCCAGCAGCTTATCTACGGACGATGGCCACACCTTC. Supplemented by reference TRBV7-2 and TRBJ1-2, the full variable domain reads GAGVSQSPSNKVTEKGKDVELRCDPISGHTALYWYRQSLGQGLEFLIYFQGNSAPDKSGLPSDRFSAERTGGSVSTLTIQRTQQEDSAVYLCASSLSTDDGHTFGSGTRLTVV.

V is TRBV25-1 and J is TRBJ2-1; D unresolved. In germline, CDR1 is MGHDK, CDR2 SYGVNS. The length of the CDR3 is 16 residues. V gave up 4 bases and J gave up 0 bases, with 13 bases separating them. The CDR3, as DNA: TGTGCCAGCAGTGGTGCGACACCGAGCTCCTACAATGAGCAGTTCTTC. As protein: CASSGATPSSYNEQFF.

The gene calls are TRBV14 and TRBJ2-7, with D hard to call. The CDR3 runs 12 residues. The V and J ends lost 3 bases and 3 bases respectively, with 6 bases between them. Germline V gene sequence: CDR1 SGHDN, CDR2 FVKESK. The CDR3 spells CASSHGVYEQYF. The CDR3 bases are TGTGCCAGCAGCCACGGCGTCTACGAGCAGTACTTC.

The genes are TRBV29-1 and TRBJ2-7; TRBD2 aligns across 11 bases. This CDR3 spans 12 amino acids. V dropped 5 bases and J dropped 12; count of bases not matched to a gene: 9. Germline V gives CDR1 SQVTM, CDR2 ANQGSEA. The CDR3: CSVLVAGGPRYF. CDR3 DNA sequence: TGCAGCGTTCTGGTAGCGGGAGGGCCGCGGTACTTC.

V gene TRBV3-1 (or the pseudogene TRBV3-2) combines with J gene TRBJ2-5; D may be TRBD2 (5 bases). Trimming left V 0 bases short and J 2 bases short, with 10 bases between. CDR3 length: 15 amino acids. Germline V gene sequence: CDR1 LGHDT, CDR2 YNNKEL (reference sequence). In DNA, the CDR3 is TGTGCCAGCAGCCAAGATGCAACTAGGCAAGAGACCCAGTACTTC. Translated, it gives CASSQDATRQETQYF.